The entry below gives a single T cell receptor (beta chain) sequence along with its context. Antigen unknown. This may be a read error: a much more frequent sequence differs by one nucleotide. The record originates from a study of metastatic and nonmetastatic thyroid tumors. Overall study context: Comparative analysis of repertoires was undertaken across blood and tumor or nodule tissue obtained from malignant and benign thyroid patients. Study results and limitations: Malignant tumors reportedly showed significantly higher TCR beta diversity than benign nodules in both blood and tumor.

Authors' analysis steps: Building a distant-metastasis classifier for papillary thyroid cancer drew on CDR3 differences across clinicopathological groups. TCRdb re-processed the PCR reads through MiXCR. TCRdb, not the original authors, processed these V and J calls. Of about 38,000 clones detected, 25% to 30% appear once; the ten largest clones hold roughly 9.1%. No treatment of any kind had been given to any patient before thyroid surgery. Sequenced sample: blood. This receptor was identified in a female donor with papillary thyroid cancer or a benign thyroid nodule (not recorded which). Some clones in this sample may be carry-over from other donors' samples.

The CDR3 DNA is TGTGCCAGCCGTGAAGTGGGGCCCCAGCATTTT. It specifies CASREVGPQHF. This sequence joins TRBV6-1 and TRBJ1-5; no firm D call. Germline V lookup: CDR1 MNHNS, CDR2 SASEGT. The CDR3 length is 11 residues.